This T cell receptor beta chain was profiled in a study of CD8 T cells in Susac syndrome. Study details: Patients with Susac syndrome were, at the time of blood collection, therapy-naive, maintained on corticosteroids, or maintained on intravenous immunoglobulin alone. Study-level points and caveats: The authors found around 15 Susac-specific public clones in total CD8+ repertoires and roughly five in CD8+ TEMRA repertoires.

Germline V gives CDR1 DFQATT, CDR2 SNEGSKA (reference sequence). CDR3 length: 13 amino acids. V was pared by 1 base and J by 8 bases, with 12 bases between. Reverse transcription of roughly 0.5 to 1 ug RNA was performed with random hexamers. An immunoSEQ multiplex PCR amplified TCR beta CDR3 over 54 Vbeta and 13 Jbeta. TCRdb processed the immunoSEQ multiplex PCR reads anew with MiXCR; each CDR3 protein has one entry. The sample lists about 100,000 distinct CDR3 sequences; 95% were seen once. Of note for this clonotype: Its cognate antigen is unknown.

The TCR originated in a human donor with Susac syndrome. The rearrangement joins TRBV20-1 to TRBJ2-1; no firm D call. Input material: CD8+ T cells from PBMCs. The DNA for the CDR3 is TGCAGTGCTAGAGGGACCTACGGATATGAGCAGTTCTTC. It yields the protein CSARGTYGYEQFF.